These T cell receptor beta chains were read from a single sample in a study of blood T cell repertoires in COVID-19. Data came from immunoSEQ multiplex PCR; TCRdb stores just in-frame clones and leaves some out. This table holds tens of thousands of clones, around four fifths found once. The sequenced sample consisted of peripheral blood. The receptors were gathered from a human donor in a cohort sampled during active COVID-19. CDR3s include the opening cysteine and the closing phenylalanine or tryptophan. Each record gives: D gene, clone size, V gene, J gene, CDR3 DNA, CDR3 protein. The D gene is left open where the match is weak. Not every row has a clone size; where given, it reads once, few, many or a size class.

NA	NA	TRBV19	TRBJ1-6	TGTGCCAGTAGTACCCGGGAGATTAATTCACCCCTCCACTTT	CASSTREINSPLHF
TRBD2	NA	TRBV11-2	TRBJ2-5	TGTGCCAGCAGCTTCTCACTAGCGGGGGACCAAGAGACCCAGTACTTC	CASSFSLAGDQETQYF
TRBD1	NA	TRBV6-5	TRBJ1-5	TGTGCCACCAACTTAAGACAGGGACCTACGCCCCAGCATTTT	CATNLRQGPTPQHF
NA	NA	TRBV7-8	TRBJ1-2	TGTGCCAGCAGCCAGCAGGGGAGCTACACCTTC	CASSQQGSYTF
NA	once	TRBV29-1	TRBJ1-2	TGCAGCGCCGAACCGGGGAGCCCCTATGGCTACACCTTC	CSAEPGSPYGYTF
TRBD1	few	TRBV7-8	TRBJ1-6	TGTGCCAGCAGTCGGGACAGCTATAATTCACCCCTCCACTTT	CASSRDSYNSPLHF
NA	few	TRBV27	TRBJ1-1	TGTGCCAGCAGTCCTCTAGTGAACACTGAAGCTTTCTTT	CASSPLVNTEAFF
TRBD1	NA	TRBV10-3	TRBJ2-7	TGTGCCATCAGTGAGTCTCCGGGACAGGGGGGTTACGAGCAGTACTTC	CAISESPGQGGYEQYF
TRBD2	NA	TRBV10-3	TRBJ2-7	TGTGCCATCAGCGGGGCTAGCGGCCTAAACTACGAGCAGTACTTC	CAISGASGLNYEQYF
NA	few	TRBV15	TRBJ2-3	TGTGCCACCAGCGAAATGGGACCAGGGGGGGATACGCAGTATTTT	CATSEMGPGGDTQYF
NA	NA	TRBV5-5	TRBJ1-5	TGTGCCAGCAGCTTTACAGGGAATAGGGTCCATCAGCCCCAGCATTTT	CASSFTGNRVHQPQHF
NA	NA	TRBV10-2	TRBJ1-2	TGCGCCAGCAGTGAGTCTGGAGGGGGCTACACCTTC	CASSESGGGYTF
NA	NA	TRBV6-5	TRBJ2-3	TGTGCCAGCCGCAGAGGAGGGGGGGTAGATACGCAGTATTTT	CASRRGGGVDTQYF
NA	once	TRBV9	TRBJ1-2	TGTGCCAGCAGCGGAAGCGGGGGTCCAAACTATGGCTACACCTTC	CASSGSGGPNYGYTF
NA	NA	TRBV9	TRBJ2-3	TGTGCCAGCAGCTCCCGGGATAGCACAGATACGCAGTATTTT	CASSSRDSTDTQYF
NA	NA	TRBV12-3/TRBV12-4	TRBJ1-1	TGTGCCAGCAGTCTAAACAGGGAAACTGAAGCTTTCTTT	CASSLNRETEAFF
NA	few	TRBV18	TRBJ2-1	TGTGCCAGCTCACCTCGACTAGACGGTGACAATGAGCAGTTCTTC	CASSPRLDGDNEQFF
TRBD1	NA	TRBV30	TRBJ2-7	TGTGCCTGGAGTCCCGGGACAGGGGGCTGGTACGAGCAGTACTTC	CAWSPGTGGWYEQYF
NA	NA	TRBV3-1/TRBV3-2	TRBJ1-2	TGTGCCAGCAGCCAAGATGGGCGGGGAAATCGAGGCTACACCTTC	CASSQDGRGNRGYTF
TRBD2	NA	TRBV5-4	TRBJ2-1	TGTGCCAGCAGACCTGTGGGTAGCGGGGTGCAGTTCTTC	CASRPVGSGVQFF
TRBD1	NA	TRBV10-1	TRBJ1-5	TGCGCCGGCAACCATCCGGGACAGTTCAATCAGCCCCAGCATTTT	CAGNHPGQFNQPQHF
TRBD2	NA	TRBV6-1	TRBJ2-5	TGTGCCAGCAGTGAAGTGTCTAGCGGGGGCCCCCAGGGAGAGACCCAGTACTTC	CASSEVSSGGPQGETQYF
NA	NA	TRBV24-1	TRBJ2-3	TGTGCCACCAGTGATTTGGTCCAGTCCCCAACGCAGTATTTT	CATSDLVQSPTQYF
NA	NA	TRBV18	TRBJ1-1	TGTGCCAGCTCACCACGGTACTTAGACAGGAACACTGAAGCTTTCTTT	CASSPRYLDRNTEAFF
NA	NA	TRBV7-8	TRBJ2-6	TGTGCCAGCAGCTTAGCACTACCCAGGGGTGGGGCCAACGTCCTGACTTTC	CASSLALPRGGANVLTF
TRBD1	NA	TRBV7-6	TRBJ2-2	TGTGCCAGCAGCGAAACAGGGGGCTGGACCGGGGAGCTGTTTTTT	CASSETGGWTGELFF
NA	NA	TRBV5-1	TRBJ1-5	TGCGCCAGCAGCTTGTTGGGGGAGGATCAGCCCCAGCATTTT	CASSLLGEDQPQHF
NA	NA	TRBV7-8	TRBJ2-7	TGTGCCAGCAGCTTAGGACTCCTCTACGAGCAGTACTTC	CASSLGLLYEQYF
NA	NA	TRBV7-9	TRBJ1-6	TGTGCCAGCAGCCGGCGGGCAGGGGTTGACTATAATTCACCCCTCCACTTT	CASSRRAGVDYNSPLHF
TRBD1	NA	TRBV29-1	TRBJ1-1	TGCAGCGTGACGAAGACAGGGGGAGGTACTGAAGCTTTCTTT	CSVTKTGGGTEAFF
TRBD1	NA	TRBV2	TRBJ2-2	TGTGCCAGCAGAGAAGGGACAGCGAGAACCGGGGAGCTGTTTTTT	CASREGTARTGELFF
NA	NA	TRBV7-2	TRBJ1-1	TGTGCCAGCAGCTCCCAGGGAGGCACTGAAGCTTTCTTT	CASSSQGGTEAFF
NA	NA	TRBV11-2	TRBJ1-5	TGTGCCAGCAGCCTTAGGCCAGGGACTTCTGGCAGCAATCAGCCCCAGCATTTT	CASSLRPGTSGSNQPQHF
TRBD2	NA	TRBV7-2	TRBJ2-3	TGTGCCAGCAGCCATGGACTAGCGGCAGATACGCAGTATTTT	CASSHGLAADTQYF
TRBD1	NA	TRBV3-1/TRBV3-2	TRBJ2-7	TGTGCCAGCAGCCTCCAGGGGGTCTCCTACGAGCAGTACTTC	CASSLQGVSYEQYF
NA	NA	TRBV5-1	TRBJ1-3	TGCGCCAGCAGCACAGGGTCGATCTCTGGAAACACCATATATTTT	CASSTGSISGNTIYF
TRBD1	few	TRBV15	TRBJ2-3	TGTGCCACCAGCAAAGGACAGGGGGCCAGCACAGATACGCAGTATTTT	CATSKGQGASTDTQYF
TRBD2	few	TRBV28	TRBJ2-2	TGTGCCAGCAGTTTCGGGACTAGTACCCTTGGGGAGCTGTTTTTT	CASSFGTSTLGELFF
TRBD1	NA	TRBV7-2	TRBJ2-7	TGTGCCAGCAGCCCCATGGACAGGTCCGACGAGCAGTACTTC	CASSPMDRSDEQYF
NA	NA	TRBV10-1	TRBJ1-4	TGCGCCAGCAGTGACTTGGCCGGCGGAGAAAAACTGTTTTTT	CASSDLAGGEKLFF
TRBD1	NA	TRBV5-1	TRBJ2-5	TGCGCCAGCAGCTTGGGGGGACAGGGCGGCGAGACCCAGTACTTC	CASSLGGQGGETQYF
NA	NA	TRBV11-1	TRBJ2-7	TGTGCCAGCAGCTTAGAACAGGCCCACGAGCAGTACTTC	CASSLEQAHEQYF
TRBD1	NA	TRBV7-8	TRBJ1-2	TGTGCCAGCAGCTCGGGGACAGGGAGGGGATCGGGTGGCTACACCTTC	CASSSGTGRGSGGYTF
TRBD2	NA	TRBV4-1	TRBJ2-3	TGCGCCAGCAGCCAAGATTGGGGGGGTGTAGATACGCAGTATTTT	CASSQDWGGVDTQYF
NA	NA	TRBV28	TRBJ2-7	TGTGCCAGCACACCGCCGATTTCGGGGGGCGGCCACGAGCAGTACTTC	CASTPPISGGGHEQYF
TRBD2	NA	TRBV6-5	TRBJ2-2	TGTGCCAGCGGGAGGGTCTCCGGGGAGCTGTTTTTT	CASGRVSGELFF
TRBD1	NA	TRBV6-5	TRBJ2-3	TGTGCCAGCAGCGAGCCGGGACAGCACACAGATACGCAGTATTTT	CASSEPGQHTDTQYF
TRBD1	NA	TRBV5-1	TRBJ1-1	TGCGCCAGCAGCTTTACCGCAGGGGGATTAGACACTGAAGCTTTCTTT	CASSFTAGGLDTEAFF
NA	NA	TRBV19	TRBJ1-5	TGTGCCAGTAGTCGCCGGGGGAAGGATCAGCCCCAGCATTTT	CASSRRGKDQPQHF
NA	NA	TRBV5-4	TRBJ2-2	TGTGCCAGCAGCTTGGAAGACAGGTCGGGCGGGGAGCTGTTTTTT	CASSLEDRSGGELFF
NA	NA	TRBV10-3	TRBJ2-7	TGTGCCATCAGGGGGCGCGTCTCCTACGAGCAGTACTTC	CAIRGRVSYEQYF
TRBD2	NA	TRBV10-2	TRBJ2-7	TGCGCCAGCAGTGAATCTAGCGGGGGTACCTACGAGCAGTACTTC	CASSESSGGTYEQYF
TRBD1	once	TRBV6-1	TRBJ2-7	TGTGCCAGCAGTGAGGGACAGGGGGCGGTTGGTAAGCAGTACTTC	CASSEGQGAVGKQYF
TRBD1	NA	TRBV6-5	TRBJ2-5	TGTGCCAGCAGACTAAACAGGGGGCTAGGTGAGACCCAGTACTTC	CASRLNRGLGETQYF
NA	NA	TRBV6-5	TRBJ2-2	TGTGCCAGCTCCCTTCTACAGATAGGCACCGGGGAGCTGTTTTTT	CASSLLQIGTGELFF
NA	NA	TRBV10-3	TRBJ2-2	TGTGCCATCAGTGAGGCGCTCGACACCGGGGAGCTGTTTTTT	CAISEALDTGELFF
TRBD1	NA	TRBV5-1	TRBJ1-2	TGCGCCAGCACAGGGGGTAACTATGGCTACACCTTC	CASTGGNYGYTF
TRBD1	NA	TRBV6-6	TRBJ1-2	TGTGCCAGCAGTCCTCCCCCCGGGGACAGGTCATCGTTGGGCTACACCTTC	CASSPPPGDRSSLGYTF
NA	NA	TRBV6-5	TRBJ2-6	TGTGCCAGCTTAAAACGGGGTTCTGGGGCCAACGTCCTGACTTTC	CASLKRGSGANVLTF
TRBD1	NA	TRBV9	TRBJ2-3	TGTGCCAGCAGCGGACAGGGGGCAATTCCGGCGAGCACAGATACGCAGTATTTT	CASSGQGAIPASTDTQYF